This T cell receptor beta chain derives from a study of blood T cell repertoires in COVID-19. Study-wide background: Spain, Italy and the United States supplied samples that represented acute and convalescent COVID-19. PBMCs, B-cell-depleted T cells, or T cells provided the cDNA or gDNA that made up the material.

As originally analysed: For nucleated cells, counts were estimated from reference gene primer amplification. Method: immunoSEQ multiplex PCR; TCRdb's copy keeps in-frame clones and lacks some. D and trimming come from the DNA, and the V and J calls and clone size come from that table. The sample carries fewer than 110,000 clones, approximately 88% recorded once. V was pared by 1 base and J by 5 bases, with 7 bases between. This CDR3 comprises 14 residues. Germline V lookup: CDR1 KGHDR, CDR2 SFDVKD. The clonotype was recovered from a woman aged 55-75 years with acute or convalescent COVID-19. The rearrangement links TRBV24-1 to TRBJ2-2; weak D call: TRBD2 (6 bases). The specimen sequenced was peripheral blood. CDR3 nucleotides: TGTGCCACCAGTGATTTCGGAGGGACCGGGGAGCTGTTTTTT. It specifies CATSDFGGTGELFF.